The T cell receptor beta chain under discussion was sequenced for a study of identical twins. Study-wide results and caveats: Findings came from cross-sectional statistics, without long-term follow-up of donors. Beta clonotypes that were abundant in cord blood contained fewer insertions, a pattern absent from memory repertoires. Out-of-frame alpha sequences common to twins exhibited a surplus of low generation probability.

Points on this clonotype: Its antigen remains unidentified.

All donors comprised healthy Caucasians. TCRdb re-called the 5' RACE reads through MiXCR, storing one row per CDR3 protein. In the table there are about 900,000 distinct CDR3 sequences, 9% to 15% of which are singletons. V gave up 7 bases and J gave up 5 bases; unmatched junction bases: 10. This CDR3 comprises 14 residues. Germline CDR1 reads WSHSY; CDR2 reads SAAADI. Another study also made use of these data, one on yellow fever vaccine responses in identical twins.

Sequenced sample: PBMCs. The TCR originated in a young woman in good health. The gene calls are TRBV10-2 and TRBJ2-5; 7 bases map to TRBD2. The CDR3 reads CASIKGEGTETQYF. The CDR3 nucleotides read TGCGCCAGCATCAAAGGGGAGGGCACGGAGACCCAGTACTTC.